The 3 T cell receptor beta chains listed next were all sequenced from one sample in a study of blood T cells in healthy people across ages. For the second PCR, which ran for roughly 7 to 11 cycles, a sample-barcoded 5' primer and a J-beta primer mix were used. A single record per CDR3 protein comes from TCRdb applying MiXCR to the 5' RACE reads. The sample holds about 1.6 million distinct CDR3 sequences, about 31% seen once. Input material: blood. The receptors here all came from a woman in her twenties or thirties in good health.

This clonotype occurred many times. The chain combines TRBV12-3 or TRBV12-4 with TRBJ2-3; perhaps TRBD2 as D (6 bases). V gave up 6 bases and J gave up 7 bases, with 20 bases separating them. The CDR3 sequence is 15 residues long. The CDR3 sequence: CASRIGGGSANTQYF. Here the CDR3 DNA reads TGTGCCAGCAGAATTGGTGGGGGGTCGGCGAATACGCAGTATTTT.

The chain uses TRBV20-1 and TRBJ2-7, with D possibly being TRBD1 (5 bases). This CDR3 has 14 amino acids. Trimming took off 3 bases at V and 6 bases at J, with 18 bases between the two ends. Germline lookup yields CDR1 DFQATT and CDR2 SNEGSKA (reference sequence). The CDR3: CSASILSATGEQYF. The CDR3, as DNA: TGCAGTGCTAGTATTCTCTCCGCAACAGGCGAGCAGTACTTC.

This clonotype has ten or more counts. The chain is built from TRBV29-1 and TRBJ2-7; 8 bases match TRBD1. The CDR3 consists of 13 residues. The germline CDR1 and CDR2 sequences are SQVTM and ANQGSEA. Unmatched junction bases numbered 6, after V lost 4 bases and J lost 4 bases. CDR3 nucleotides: TGCAGCGTTGCTGTGGACAGGGAGTACGAGCAGTACTTC. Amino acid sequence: CSVAVDREYEQYF.